This record concerns one T cell receptor (beta chain) sequence. The entry originates in a study of blood T cell repertoires in COVID-19. Across the whole study: Sources were T cells, B-cell-depleted T cells, or PBMCs; the material itself was cDNA or gDNA.

V shed 2 bases and J shed 3 bases, with 7 bases lying between them. The length of the CDR3 is 13 residues. Germline values: CDR1 KGHSH, CDR2 LQKENI. Using immunoSEQ multiplex PCR, the repertoire was profiled, and TCRdb retains in-frame clones only, with some absent. The table includes 160,000 or so clones, around 82% detected once. In terms of age and location, participants ranged from roughly 18 to 95 years and lived in about two dozen US areas. Cohorts were determined from participant-reported clinical history. This chain connects TRBV18 to TRBJ1-2; no firm D call. This TCR derives from a man aged 35 to 55 who had recovered from COVID-19. The sample comprised PBMCs or T cells enriched from blood (not recorded which). The CDR3 DNA reads TGTGCCAGCTCACCAGGGGAGGACTATGGCTACACCTTC. It translates to CASSPGEDYGYTF.